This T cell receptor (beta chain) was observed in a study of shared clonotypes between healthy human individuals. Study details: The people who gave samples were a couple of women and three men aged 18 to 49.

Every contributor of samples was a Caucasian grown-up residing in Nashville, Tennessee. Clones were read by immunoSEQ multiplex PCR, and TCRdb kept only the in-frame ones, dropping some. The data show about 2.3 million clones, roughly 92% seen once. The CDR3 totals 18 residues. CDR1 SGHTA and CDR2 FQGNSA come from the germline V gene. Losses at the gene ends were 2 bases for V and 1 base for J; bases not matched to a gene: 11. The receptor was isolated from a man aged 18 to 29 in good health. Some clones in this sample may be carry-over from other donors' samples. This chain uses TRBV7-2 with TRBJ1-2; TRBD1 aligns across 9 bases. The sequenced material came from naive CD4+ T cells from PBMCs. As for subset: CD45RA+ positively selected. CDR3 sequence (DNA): TGTGCCAGCAGCTTAAGGCTGATGAGACAGGGGGTTAACTATGGCTACACCTTC. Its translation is CASSLRLMRQGVNYGYTF. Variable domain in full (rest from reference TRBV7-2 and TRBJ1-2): GAGVSQSPSNKVTEKGKDVELRCDPISGHTALYWYRQSLGQGLEFLIYFQGNSAPDKSGLPSDRFSAERTGGSVSTLTIQRTQQEDSAVYLCASSLRLMRQGVNYGYTFGSGTRLTVV.